This is a list of T cell receptor beta chains from one sample in a study of response to subunit inactivated influenza vaccine. MiXCR was run by TCRdb on the RT-PCR reads, yielding one entry per CDR3 protein. The sample carries about 240,000 distinct CDR3 sequences, more than 10% recorded once. The input for sequencing was non-naive T cells sorted from PBMCs, taken about 14 days before vaccination. These receptor sequences come from a man between 45 and 60 years old who received an inactivated influenza vaccine. Both conserved end residues are part of each CDR3. The D gene is left open where the match is weak. Rows give clone size only sometimes, using once, few, many, or a class for an expanded clone.

size	V	D	J	DNA	CDR3
NA	TRBV28	TRBD2	TRBJ2-5	TGTGCCAGCAGTTTATACTTTGGGACTAGCGGGAAAGAGACCCAGTACTTC	CASSLYFGTSGKETQYF
NA	TRBV3-1	NA	TRBJ2-5	TGTGCCAGCAGCCATGAGAGACAGGTACAAGAGACCCAGTACTTC	CASSHERQVQETQYF
few	TRBV10-3	TRBD2	TRBJ2-2	TGTGCCACCGTTGCCGGGACTAGGAACACCGGGGAGCTGTTTTTT	CATVAGTRNTGELFF
NA	TRBV15	TRBD2	TRBJ2-3	TGTGCCACCAGCAAAAGAAGCGGGAGGGGTGGAGATACGCAGTATTTT	CATSKRSGRGGDTQYF
many	TRBV15	NA	TRBJ2-7	TGTGCCACCAGCAGAGCAGCAGCAACCTACGAGCAGTACTTC	CATSRAAATYEQYF
NA	TRBV28	NA	TRBJ2-7	TGTGCCACGCTAGGGACTGACTTTACCTCGCAGTACTTC	CATLGTDFTSQYF
NA	TRBV7-2	NA	TRBJ2-7	TGTGCCAGCAGCTTACCCGCAGGGGGGAGAGAGCAGTACTTC	CASSLPAGGREQYF
NA	TRBV20-1	TRBD1	TRBJ1-5	TGCAGTGCTAGAGCCCCGACAGGGGGTCAGCCCCAGCATTTT	CSARAPTGGQPQHF
few	TRBV9	NA	TRBJ2-2	TGTGCCAGCAGCGTATCTCCAGGATCCCAACACGGGGAGCTGTTTTTT	CASSVSPGSQHGELFF
NA	TRBV20-1	NA	TRBJ2-1	TGCAGTGCCAAGCAAGTTTACAGTGAGCAGTTCTTC	CSAKQVYSEQFF
few	TRBV5-1	NA	TRBJ2-2	TGCGCCACCCGTTCTTCGGCGAACACCGGGGAGCTGTTTTTT	CATRSSANTGELFF
NA	TRBV15	TRBD2	TRBJ2-1	TGTGCCACCAGTGGCCTAGCGGGAGGGCTCAATGAGCAGTTCTTC	CATSGLAGGLNEQFF
many	TRBV12-3/TRBV12-4	TRBD1	TRBJ2-6	TGTGCCAGCAGTTCGGGACAGGGTTCCAACGTCCTGACTTTC	CASSSGQGSNVLTF
NA	TRBV4-2	NA	TRBJ2-3	TGTGCCAGCAGCCAAGAGAGGAGCACAGATACGCAGTATTTT	CASSQERSTDTQYF
NA	TRBV5-1	TRBD2	TRBJ2-5	TGCGCCAGCAGACGGGGACTACAAGAGACCCAGTACTTC	CASRRGLQETQYF
NA	TRBV4-1	NA	TRBJ2-1	TGCGCCAGCAGCCAACCAGGGGTCCATGAGCAGTTCTTC	CASSQPGVHEQFF
few	TRBV4-3	TRBD1	TRBJ1-6	TGCGCCAGCAGCCAAGACAGGGGGCGGGATTCACCCCTCCACTTT	CASSQDRGRDSPLHF
many	TRBV6-2/TRBV6-3	NA	TRBJ2-7	TGTGCCAGCCGTCCTCCTTCCAAAAGCCCCTACGAGCAGTACTTC	CASRPPSKSPYEQYF
few	TRBV7-9	TRBD2	TRBJ2-1	TGTGCCAGCAGCTCTGAAGCGGGAGGGCTTTTTGAGCAGTTCTTC	CASSSEAGGLFEQFF
many	TRBV4-3	NA	TRBJ2-2	TGCGCCAGCAGCCAAGATCCTACAGGAGGAGGCGGGGAGCTGTTTTTT	CASSQDPTGGGGELFF
NA	TRBV5-8	NA	TRBJ2-1	TGTGCCAGCAGCCCCGGGCTGCTCTGCAATGAGCAGTTCTTC	CASSPGLLCNEQFF
NA	TRBV9	NA	TRBJ2-3	TGTGCCAGCAGCGAGGTTCTGGAGGATACGCAGTATTTT	CASSEVLEDTQYF
many	TRBV20-1	TRBD1	TRBJ2-2	TGCAGTGCCACGGACAGGGGGGGCTACACCGGGGAGCTGTTTTTT	CSATDRGGYTGELFF
few	TRBV5-1	NA	TRBJ1-2	TGCGCCAGCACCGGAGGGCAGGCAGTGTCTAACTATGGCTACACCTTC	CASTGGQAVSNYGYTF
many	TRBV27	NA	TRBJ2-2	TGTGCCAGCGAAGGATCCACCGGGGAGCTGTTTTTT	CASEGSTGELFF
many	TRBV5-1	TRBD1	TRBJ2-7	TGCGCCAGCACCCCAGGGGGCGGCGAGCAGTACTTC	CASTPGGGEQYF
NA	TRBV5-6	NA	TRBJ2-5	TGTGCCAGCAGCTTGGATGGGAGGGACCGGGACACCTACTTC	CASSLDGRDRDTYF
NA	TRBV12-3/TRBV12-4	NA	TRBJ2-3	TGTGCCAGCGCAGGGGGGGACGGGACAGATACGCAGTATTTT	CASAGGDGTDTQYF
many	TRBV7-2	TRBD2	TRBJ2-1	TGTGCCAGCAGCCCCACAGCGGGAATCAATGAGCAGTTCTTC	CASSPTAGINEQFF
few	TRBV18	NA	TRBJ2-5	TGTGCCAGCTCACCTCCTCTCGGGGAGACCCAGTACTTC	CASSPPLGETQYF
few	TRBV12-3/TRBV12-4	TRBD1	TRBJ2-3	TGTGCCAGCAGTTTCTCAGGACAGGGCTCAGATACGCAGTATTTT	CASSFSGQGSDTQYF
NA	TRBV29-1	TRBD1	TRBJ1-4	TGCAGCGTTGACACAGGGGCCGGAGGAGAAAAACTGTTTTTT	CSVDTGAGGEKLFF
NA	TRBV27	TRBD1	TRBJ1-2	TGTGCCAGCAGACCCGGGACAGGGATATTTGGAGGCTACACCTTC	CASRPGTGIFGGYTF
many	TRBV3-1	TRBD2	TRBJ2-1	TGTGCCAGCAGCCAAGCAGCGGGAGAGTGGAATGAGCAGTTCTTC	CASSQAAGEWNEQFF
few	TRBV5-1	NA	TRBJ2-3	TGCGCCAGCAGCTTGGGGGCTAGTGGGCAGGCAGATACGCAGTATTTT	CASSLGASGQADTQYF